The 29 T cell receptor beta chains below come from one sample, sequenced in a study of early T cells in non-severe SARS-CoV-2 infection. TCRdb re-called the 5' RACE reads with MiXCR, one entry per CDR3 protein. The table includes around 35,000 distinct CDR3 sequences, 4.5% to 7% detected once. The sequenced sample consisted of whole blood. The receptors derive from an adult who was a healthcare worker with PCR-confirmed SARS-CoV-2 infection or an uninfected control (not recorded which).

Ten or more counts support this clonotype. The chain carries TRBV7-6 and TRBJ2-2; tentative D call: TRBD2 (6 bases). The CDR3 loop spans 14 amino acids. From germline, CDR1 is SGHVS and CDR2 FNYEAQ. V lost 5 bases to trimming and J lost 7 bases, with 14 bases between them. In nucleotides, the CDR3 is TGTGCCAGCAGCCAATGGGGGGATCGCGGGGAGCTGTTTTTT. It specifies CASSQWGDRGELFF.

There are many counts of this clonotype. V is TRBV29-1 and J is TRBJ2-1, with D possibly being TRBD1 (5 bases). This CDR3 is built from 13 residues. Germline loops: CDR1 SQVTM, CDR2 ANQGSEA. Trimming removed 7 bases from V and 4 bases from J, with 14 bases in between. CDR3 nucleotide sequence: TGCAGCGCCGTAACGGCAGGGTACAATGAGCAGTTCTTC. Protein: CSAVTAGYNEQFF.

The rearrangement links TRBV29-1 to TRBJ2-2; possibly TRBD1 or TRBD2 for D (5 bases each). The germline V gene encodes CDR1 SQVTM and CDR2 ANQGSEA. The CDR3 spans 16 residues. V was trimmed by 3 bases and J by 3 bases, leaving 17 bases between them. The CDR3 region is CSVDTGGLTYTGELFF. Written as DNA, the CDR3 is TGCAGCGTTGATACAGGCGGGTTAACGTACACCGGGGAGCTGTTTTTT.

This chain connects TRBV28 to TRBJ1-1; 7 positions match TRBD1. This CDR3 is built from 17 residues. Germline V lookup: CDR1 MDHEN, CDR2 SYDVKM. Trimming removed 7 bases from V and 0 bases from J; junction bases left unmatched: 14. CDR3 in DNA: TGTGCCAGCATCTCCCTCCGGGACAGAAATATGAACACTGAAGCTTTCTTT. Residues: CASISLRDRNMNTEAFF.

This clonotype has at least ten counts. The rearrangement links TRBV24-1 to TRBJ2-5; the D is unclear. This CDR3 is 12 amino acids long. CDR1 and CDR2 (germline): KGHDR, SFDVKD. V was cut by 3 bases and J by 7 bases, with 8 bases left in between. The CDR3 reads CATSDHSRTQYF. The CDR3, as DNA: TGTGCCACCAGTGATCACAGTAGGACCCAGTACTTC.

Ten or more counts support this clonotype. V and J are TRBV12-3 or TRBV12-4 and TRBJ2-1; D assignment may be TRBD1 or TRBD2 (5 bases each). This CDR3 region has 12 residues. V lost 4 bases, J lost 7 bases, and 8 bases lay in between. The CDR3, as DNA: TGTGCCAGCAGTTCTGAGGGGAATGAGCAGTTCTTC. This translates into CASSSEGNEQFF.

This clonotype was seen repeatedly, ten times or more. The chain has TRBV9 and TRBJ1-5; no clear D. This CDR3 has 14 amino acids. The germline CDR1 and CDR2 sequences are SGDLS and YYNGEE. Trimming pared 5 bases from V and 7 bases from J, leaving 16 bases between. CDR3 amino acids: CASSAGSFEQPQHF. As DNA, the CDR3 is TGTGCCAGCAGTGCAGGATCGTTCGAGCAGCCCCAGCATTTT. Filled out from reference TRBV9 and TRBJ1-5, the complete variable domain reads DSGVTQTPKHLITATGQRVTLRCSPRSGDLSVYWYQQSLDQGLQFLIQYYNGEERAKGNILERFSAQQFPDLHSELNLSSLELGDSALYFCASSAGSFEQPQHFGDGTRLSIL.

V usage is TRBV2 and J usage is TRBJ2-1; 12 positions match TRBD2. The ends lost 1 base at V and 6 bases at J; junction bases unmatched: 7. CDR1 SNHLY and CDR2 FYNNEI come from the germline V gene. The CDR3 loop spans 17 amino acids. CDR3 nucleotide sequence: TGTGCCAGCAGTGAAGAGGGCCTAGCGGGGGGGCCCAATGAGCAGTTCTTC. Its translation is CASSEEGLAGGPNEQFF.

This clonotype was seen repeatedly, ten times or more. The chain combines TRBV5-5 with TRBJ1-1; D might be TRBD1 (5 bases). V gave up 4 bases and J gave up 0 bases, with 7 bases separating them. This CDR3 is 13 amino acids long. The germline CDR1 and CDR2 sequences are SGHKS and YYEKEE (reference sequence). The CDR3 here is CASSRTMNTEAFF. The CDR3 coding sequence is TGTGCCAGCAGCCGGACAATGAACACTGAAGCTTTCTTT. The full variable domain, completed using reference TRBV5-5 and TRBJ1-1, is DAGVTQSPTHLIKTRGQQVTLRCSPISGHKSVSWYQQVLGQGPQFIFQYYEKEERGRGNFPDRFSARQFPNYSSELNVNALLLGDSALYLCASSRTMNTEAFFGQGTRLTVV.

This clonotype counts as medium-sized. The J gene is TRBJ1-6, the V gene TRBV6-2 or TRBV6-3, with 9 bases that match TRBD1. The CDR3 consists of 13 residues. The germline CDR1 and CDR2 sequences are MNHEY and SVGEGT. The V and J ends lost 6 bases and 7 bases, in that order; junction bases with no gene match: 1. The CDR3 spells CASSGTGNSPLHF. DNA for the CDR3: TGTGCCAGCAGCGGGACAGGGAATTCACCCCTCCACTTT.

This clonotype was picked up a small number of times. This sequence joins TRBV12-3 or TRBV12-4 and TRBJ2-3; D tentatively reads TRBD1 or TRBD2 (6 bases each). The germline V and J ends were trimmed by 8 bases and 3 bases, with 18 bases remaining between them. The length of the CDR3 is 15 residues. CDR3 coding DNA: TGTGCCAGCTTACTACGGGGGCCCGGGACAGATACGCAGTATTTT. It yields the protein CASLLRGPGTDTQYF.

The sample holds many counts of this clonotype. This rearrangement joins TRBV6-2 or TRBV6-3 to TRBJ2-7; D gene ambiguous. Germline lookup yields CDR1 MNHEY and CDR2 SVGEGT. The CDR3 contains 14 residues. Trimming shortened V by 0 bases and J by 2 bases, and 8 bases separated the two germline ends. The CDR3 DNA reads as TGTGCCAGCAGTTACTCGGGGATCCCCTACGAGCAGTACTTC. Translated: CASSYSGIPYEQYF.

This clonotype was counted many times. This rearrangement joins TRBV23-1 to TRBJ1-5; the D gene is possibly TRBD1 (6 bases). TRBV23-1 is noted as an ORF with a role that remains uncertain. The CDR3 is made up of 14 amino acids. V lost 4 bases to trimming and J lost 7 bases, with 14 bases between them. The CDR3 loop is CASSLRGARQPQHF. The CDR3 DNA reads as TGCGCCAGCAGTCTCCGGGGGGCAAGGCAGCCCCAGCATTTT.

This clonotype was counted ten times or more. V gene TRBV7-9 combines with J gene TRBJ2-1, with 7 bases matching TRBD1. V shed 2 bases, J shed 8 bases, and the junction held 9 bases outside the gene matches. CDR3 size: 15 residues. The germline gives CDR1 SEHNR, CDR2 FQNEAQ (reference sequence). The CDR3 here is CASSLSLIGGDEQFF. The CDR3 DNA is TGTGCCAGCAGCTTAAGCCTGATAGGGGGCGATGAGCAGTTCTTC.

This clonotype was seen repeatedly, ten times or more. This chain connects TRBV11-2 to TRBJ2-7, with D possibly matching TRBD1 (5 bases). V dropped 5 bases and J dropped 7 bases, with 18 bases sitting between them. The germline V gene encodes CDR1 SGHAT and CDR2 FQNNGV. The CDR3 loop spans 14 amino acids. The CDR3 bases are TGTGCCAGCAGCCAAACCCCAGGGCCTACAGAGCAGTACTTC. Amino acids: CASSQTPGPTEQYF.

This clonotype was found many times. CDR3: CASSLEPGGDTEAFF. In DNA form, the CDR3 reads TGTGCCAGCAGCTTGGAGCCAGGTGGGGACACTGAAGCTTTCTTT. The gene calls are TRBV7-8 and TRBJ1-1; D gene unclear. V was cut by 3 bases and J by 3 bases, with 14 bases left in between. The CDR3 loop spans 15 amino acids. Looked up from germline, CDR1 is SGHVS and CDR2 is FQNEAQ. The variable domain in full, completed from reference TRBV7-8 and TRBJ1-1, reads GAGVSQSPRYKVAKRGQDVALRCDPISGHVSLFWYQQALGQGPEFLTYFQNEAQLDKSGLPSDRFFAERPEGSVSTLKIQRTQQEDSAVYLCASSLEPGGDTEAFFGQGTRLTVV.

This clonotype was observed a handful of times. The chain combines TRBV21-1 with TRBJ1-1. TRBV21-1 is a known pseudogene. CDR3 length: 10 amino acids. CDR3 amino acids: CASSRGEAFF. As DNA, the CDR3 is TGTGCCAGCAGCAGGGGTGAAGCTTTCTTT.

In its sample, this clonotype was seen many times. This rearrangement joins TRBV20-1 to TRBJ2-3; the match to TRBD1 covers 7 bases. The V gene end was trimmed by 6 bases and the J gene end by 8 bases; junction bases not matched to a gene: 20. From germline, CDR1 is DFQATT and CDR2 SNEGSKA (reference sequence). The CDR3 has 16 residues. The CDR3 DNA is TGCAGTGCGGCCTCACGGACAGGTGGAGAGAGGGGTACGCAGTATTTT. This translates into CSAASRTGGERGTQYF.

This chain joins TRBV2 and TRBJ2-7; 11 positions match TRBD2. CDR3 length: 16 residues. CDR1 is SNHLY and CDR2 is FYNNEI in the germline V gene. The V and J ends lost 4 bases and 5 bases, in that order; junction bases with no gene match: 10. DNA of the CDR3: TGTGCCAGCAGTGGGCTAGCGGGAGGCCCAGGCCACGAGCAGTACTTC. Translation gives CASSGLAGGPGHEQYF.

This clonotype has at least ten counts. The V call is TRBV28, the J call TRBJ2-1; unclear D gene. Germline loops: CDR1 MDHEN, CDR2 SYDVKM. Trimming removed 6 bases from V and 9 bases from J, with 9 bases in between. This CDR3 has 11 amino acids. CDR3 coding DNA: TGTGCCAGCAGCCAACCCTTTGAGCAGTTCTTC. Amino acid sequence: CASSQPFEQFF.

The rearrangement links TRBV20-1 to TRBJ2-4; a weak D match, TRBD2 (6 bases). The ends were cut back, 1 base at V and 0 bases at J, with 16 bases in the middle. The CDR3 is 17 amino acids. In germline, CDR1 is DFQATT, CDR2 SNEGSKA (reference sequence). In DNA, the CDR3 is TGCAGTGCTAGAGTCGCGCGGGGAGGCCTAGCCAAAAACATTCAGTACTTC. Translating it yields CSARVARGGLAKNIQYF.

This clonotype was found many times. The rearrangement links TRBV25-1 to TRBJ2-5; 7 bases align to TRBD1. V trimming: 10 bases; J trimming: 4 bases; junction bases outside the gene matches: 6. This CDR3 has 12 residues. Germline V gene lookup returns CDR1 MGHDK and CDR2 SYGVNS. Written as DNA, the CDR3 is TGTGCCATCAAGGGGGCCGGAGAGACCCAGTACTTC. It codes for CAIKGAGETQYF.

This clonotype appeared many times. V gene TRBV3-1 combines with J gene TRBJ2-1; D remains ambiguous. This CDR3 region has 13 residues. V gave up 7 bases and J gave up 6 bases, with 13 bases separating them. Per the germline V gene, CDR1 is LGHDT and CDR2 is YNNKEL (reference sequence). In DNA form, the CDR3 reads TGTGCCAGCAAGGTTAGGGCTAGCAATGAGCAGTTCTTC. Residues: CASKVRASNEQFF.

This clonotype was picked up many times. This chain joins TRBV12-3 or TRBV12-4 and TRBJ1-1; 7 nucleotides match TRBD1. The V segment lost 1 base and the J segment 3 bases; nucleotides outside the gene matches: 8. This CDR3 is 16 amino acids long. CDR3 amino acids: CASSLGAGRGYTEAFF. The CDR3 region has the DNA TGTGCCAGCAGTTTAGGGGCCGGCAGGGGGTACACTGAAGCTTTCTTT.

This clonotype came up many times. This sequence joins TRBV12-3 or TRBV12-4 and TRBJ2-2, with D uncertain. This CDR3 has 14 amino acids. V dropped 2 bases and J dropped 1 base, with 5 bases sitting between them. CDR3 nucleotide sequence: TGTGCCAGCAGTTTACTCAGGAACACCGGGGAGCTGTTTTTT. Translated, it gives CASSLLRNTGELFF.

This clonotype has a handful of counts. The chain carries TRBV7-8 and TRBJ2-2; 9 positions agree with TRBD1. The CDR3 length is 18 residues. Germline V gives CDR1 SGHVS, CDR2 FQNEAQ. The ends lost 5 bases at V and 0 bases at J; junction bases unmatched: 10. This CDR3 reads CASSARDRVLSNTGELFF. The DNA of the CDR3 is TGTGCCAGCAGCGCCCGGGACAGGGTGTTATCGAACACCGGGGAGCTGTTTTTT.

Ten or more counts support this clonotype. V is TRBV20-1 and J is TRBJ2-7; 7 bases fit TRBD2. V was pared by 3 bases and J by 5 bases, with 1 base of the junction left unmatched. The germline gives CDR1 DFQATT, CDR2 SNEGSKA (reference sequence). This CDR3 region has 11 residues. In DNA, the CDR3 is TGCAGTGCTAGTAGCGGGCACGAGCAGTACTTC. Amino acids: CSASSGHEQYF.

There are many counts of this clonotype. The chain recombines TRBV6-6 with TRBJ2-1, with TRBD1 matching over 8 bases. Trimming cost V 5 bases and J 4 bases; bases outside gene matches: 13. The CDR3 is made up of 17 amino acids. The V gene's germline CDR1 is MNHNY and CDR2 SVGAGI (reference sequence). The CDR3, as DNA: TGTGCCAGCAGTCGAAACATCCAGGGGGCTCCATACAATGAGCAGTTCTTC. Residues: CASSRNIQGAPYNEQFF.

Many counts were recorded for this clonotype. The chain couples TRBV11-3 to TRBJ1-6, with D perhaps TRBD1 (6 bases). CDR1 and CDR2 from the germline V gene are SGHNT and YENEEA. CDR3 length: 13 amino acids. The V and J ends lost 5 bases and 9 bases respectively, with 11 bases between them. The CDR3 DNA reads as TGTGCCAGCAGCCGAGGGGGGGGTTCACCCCTCCACTTT. This translates into CASSRGGGSPLHF.